The 29 T cell receptor beta chains presented below share a single source sample, sequenced in a study of regulatory T cells in long-lasting Graves disease. Sequencing libraries for TCR beta were prepared with iRepertoire HTBI primers and Arm-PCR of CDR3 regions. TCRdb reprocessed the multiplex PCR reads via MiXCR and lists one record per CDR3 protein. The sample includes 300,000 to 450,000 distinct CDR3 sequences, 15% to 19% of them seen just once. Sample time point: newly diagnosed GD, antithyroid drugs for less than 3 months. Making the TCR library involved RNA that had been extracted from PBMCs. The sample was peripheral blood mononuclear cells (PBMCs), taken at new diagnosis, from a patient treated with antithyroid drugs. Source of these receptors: a female donor with Graves disease.

This clonotype was found many times. V and J are TRBV7-2 and TRBJ1-1; D not resolved. Germline V gene lookup returns CDR1 SGHTA and CDR2 FQGNSA. This CDR3 spans 13 amino acids. V dropped 3 bases and J dropped 4 bases, with 9 bases sitting between them. The CDR3 region has the DNA TGTGCCAGCAGCTTTTGGGATTTCACTGAAGCTTTCTTT. This gives the protein CASSFWDFTEAFF.

A word on this clonotype: A read error is possible here, since a much larger clone lies one base away. The chain joins TRBV2 to TRBJ1-5, with D unresolved. This CDR3 is 13 amino acids long. Looked up from germline, CDR1 is SNHLY and CDR2 is FYNNEI. The CDR3 reads CASSEDGNPPQHF. DNA of the CDR3: TGTGCCAGCAGTGAAGACGGCAATCCGCCCCAGCATTTT.

The chain recombines TRBV4-1 with TRBJ2-7; D not certain. In germline, CDR1 is MGHRA, CDR2 YSYEKL. The V gene lost 1 base and the J gene lost 0 bases, with 10 bases spanning the gap. This CDR3 contains 15 residues. The chain's CDR3 is CASSQGVLSSYEQYF. The CDR3 DNA follows: TGCGCCAGCAGCCAAGGGGTCCTGAGCTCCTACGAGCAGTACTTC.

This clonotype was observed at least ten times. The CDR3 spells CASTAGAYEQFF. The CDR3 coding sequence is TGTGCCAGCACGGCAGGGGCCTATGAGCAGTTCTTC. The rearrangement links TRBV12-3 or TRBV12-4 to TRBJ2-1; a weak D match, TRBD1 (6 bases). V was clipped by 7 bases and J by 8 bases, with 12 bases between them. The CDR3 consists of 12 residues.

The chain has TRBV5-4 and TRBJ2-1; D may be TRBD2 (8 bases). Trimming removed 4 bases at V and 3 bases at J, with 14 bases between. Germline CDR1 reads SGHNT; CDR2 reads YYREEE (reference sequence). This CDR3 is 15 amino acids long. The CDR3 bases are TGTGCCAGCAGCCGACAGGGACTAGACTACAATGAGCAGTTCTTC. It codes for CASSRQGLDYNEQFF.

This clonotype was picked up many times. The chain is built from TRBV7-9 and TRBJ2-3; weak D call: TRBD2 (6 bases). V was trimmed by 5 bases and J by 5 bases, leaving 17 bases between them. CDR1 is SEHNR, CDR2 FQNEAQ, per germline (reference sequence). This CDR3 is 15 amino acids long. The CDR3 is CASSAFRGTGDTQYF. DNA for the CDR3: TGTGCCAGCAGCGCATTTCGCGGGACCGGAGATACGCAGTATTTT.

This clonotype was seen many times. The chain employs TRBV13 and TRBJ1-1, with D unresolved. Germline values: CDR1 PRHDT, CDR2 FYEKMQ (reference sequence). V was trimmed by 1 base and J by 6 bases, leaving 12 bases between them. This CDR3 spans 14 amino acids. The CDR3 nucleotides are TGTGCCAGCAGCTTAGAAGGCGGCCCCCCTGAAGCTTTCTTT. Translating it yields CASSLEGGPPEAFF.

The chain couples TRBV6-2 or TRBV6-3 to TRBJ1-1, with 9 bases that match TRBD1. The length of the CDR3 is 13 residues. Trimming cost V 5 bases and J 10 bases; bases outside gene matches: 8. Germline assignment: CDR1 MNHEY and CDR2 SVGEGT. CDR3 amino acids: CASSPLDRGTAFF. In nucleotides, the CDR3 is TGTGCCAGCAGTCCCCTGGACAGGGGAACAGCTTTCTTT.

This clonotype has a count of ten or more. The chain is built from TRBV2 and TRBJ1-2; no definite D call. The germline V gene has CDR1 SNHLY and CDR2 FYNNEI. Trimming cost V 1 base and J 5 bases, with 17 bases left between them. The CDR3 has 16 amino acids. CDR3 DNA sequence: TGTGCCAGCAGTGAAGGGGATTCGGCGGCGGATTATGGCTACACCTTC. Its protein product is CASSEGDSAADYGYTF.

The chain links TRBV2 to TRBJ2-5; D is unclear. CDR3 length equals 13 residues. V lost 8 bases to trimming and J lost 2 bases, with 12 bases between them. Germline values: CDR1 SNHLY, CDR2 FYNNEI. The CDR3, as DNA: TGTGCCAGCCGCGCCAGAGCTCAAGAGACCCAGTACTTC. It specifies CASRARAQETQYF.

This clonotype was detected only a few times. A much larger clone is a single base away; this may be a read error. The V call is TRBV12-3 or TRBV12-4, the J call TRBJ1-5; D is uncertain. This CDR3 contains 14 residues. The CDR3 loop reads CTSNQDGINQPQHF. The CDR3 DNA is TGTACCAGCAACCAGGACGGAATCAATCAGCCCCAGCATTTT.

There are a few counts of this clonotype. The chain employs TRBV6-2 or TRBV6-3 and TRBJ1-1; D not resolved. Germline values: CDR1 MNHEY, CDR2 SVGEGT. This CDR3 contains 9 residues. CDR3 DNA sequence: TGTGCGGTGGGCACTGAAGCTTTCTTT. Its protein product is CAVGTEAFF.

This clonotype was counted ten times or more. The gene calls are TRBV5-1 and TRBJ1-6, with 12 positions matching TRBD1. This CDR3 is built from 16 residues. Per the germline V gene, CDR1 is SGHRS and CDR2 is YFSETQ. The trim removed 5 bases at V and 9 bases at J, leaving 9 bases unmatched. The CDR3 sequence is CASRIGTGGLSSPLHF. The CDR3 DNA sequence: TGCGCCAGCAGAATCGGGACAGGGGGCCTCAGTTCACCCCTCCACTTT. The variable domain in full, with the rest retrieved from reference TRBV5-1 and TRBJ1-6, is KAGVTQTPRYLIKTRGQQVTLSCSPISGHRSVSWYQQTPGQGLQFLFEYFSETQRNKGNFPGRFSGRQFSNSRSEMNVSTLELGDSALYLCASRIGTGGLSSPLHFGNGTRLTVT.

The rearrangement joins TRBV6-1 to TRBJ2-1; 7 bases match TRBD2. Looked up from germline, CDR1 is MNHNS and CDR2 is SASEGT. The V and J ends lost 10 bases and 0 bases, in that order; junction bases with no gene match: 9. The CDR3 is 15 residues long. The CDR3 DNA follows: TGTGCCATACATACCGGGGGGAGCTCCTACAATGAGCAGTTCTTC. Translation: CAIHTGGSSYNEQFF.

As concerns this clonotype: This may be a read error, as it is one base from a much larger clone. V usage is TRBV6-1 and J usage is TRBJ2-2; 9 bases agree with TRBD1. The trim removed 3 bases at V and 7 bases at J, leaving 6 bases unmatched. The CDR3 consists of 15 residues. The germline CDR1 and CDR2 sequences are MNHNS and SASEGT. CDR3: CASSESGTGHGELFF. The CDR3 bases are TGTGCCAGCAGTGAGTCAGGGACAGGGCACGGGGAGCTGTTTTTT.

This clonotype has ten or more counts. The chain couples TRBV20-1 to TRBJ2-7; the match to TRBD1 covers 8 bases. J was trimmed by 5 bases and V by 3 bases; bases with no gene match: 6. CDR3 length equals 13 residues. The germline V gene encodes CDR1 DFQATT and CDR2 SNEGSKA (reference sequence). This CDR3 is CSASGQGTDEQYF. The CDR3 DNA reads TGCAGTGCTAGCGGACAGGGTACGGACGAGCAGTACTTC.

This clonotype was recorded many times. The V and J genes are TRBV13 and TRBJ1-2, with D perhaps TRBD1 (6 bases). The V end lost 5 bases, the J end lost 3 bases, and 10 bases lay between the germline ends. This CDR3 has 13 amino acids. Per germline, CDR1 PRHDT and CDR2 FYEKMQ (reference sequence). The chain's CDR3 is CASSRRGDYGYTF. Here the CDR3 DNA reads TGTGCCAGCAGCCGTAGGGGGGACTATGGCTACACCTTC.

The table lists this clonotype with many counts. V gene TRBV30 combines with J gene TRBJ2-1, with TRBD2 as a possible D gene (6 bases). The CDR3 loop spans 15 amino acids. Trimming took off 1 base at V and 6 bases at J, with 16 bases between the two ends. Germline loops: CDR1 GTSNPN, CDR2 SVGIG (reference sequence). CDR3: CAWSGDFSGGNEQFF. The CDR3 bases are TGTGCCTGGAGTGGGGACTTCTCGGGCGGCAATGAGCAGTTCTTC.

In its sample, this clonotype was seen many times. V usage is TRBV7-2 and J usage is TRBJ2-2; 7 bases agree with TRBD2. There are 15 residues in the CDR3. Germline CDR1 and CDR2: SGHTA and FQGNSA. J gave up 1 base and V 6 bases, and 5 bases lay outside the gene matches. The CDR3 spells CASRGGGMNTGELFF. The CDR3 coding sequence is TGTGCCAGCAGGGGGGGGGGGATGAACACCGGGGAGCTGTTTTTT.

Turning to this clonotype: This may be a read error, as it is one base from a much larger clone. V and J are TRBV6-1 and TRBJ1-1; D not certain. Germline V gene sequence: CDR1 MNHNS, CDR2 SASEGT. Deletions cut 4 bases from V and 1 base from J, with 7 bases between. CDR3 length: 13 amino acids. The CDR3 here is CASSGSGNTEAFF. The CDR3 DNA sequence: TGTGCCAGCAGTGGTTCGGGGAACACTGAAGCTTTCTTT.

This chain connects TRBV5-1 to TRBJ2-7, with 7 bases fitting TRBD1. CDR3 length equals 19 residues. CDR1 and CDR2 from the germline V gene are SGHRS and YFSETQ. Germline trimming cut 2 bases from V and 4 bases from J; bases unmatched to any gene: 21. The CDR3 loop is CASSFADAAGAGGRYEQYF. The CDR3 DNA reads TGCGCCAGCAGCTTTGCCGATGCCGCCGGGGCAGGGGGTAGATACGAGCAGTACTTC. Full variable domain (outside the CDR3, taken from reference TRBV5-1 and TRBJ2-7): KAGVTQTPRYLIKTRGQQVTLSCSPISGHRSVSWYQQTPGQGLQFLFEYFSETQRNKGNFPGRFSGRQFSNSRSEMNVSTLELGDSALYLCASSFADAAGAGGRYEQYFGPGTRLTVT.

This clonotype was counted ten times or more. This chain links TRBV12-3 or TRBV12-4 with TRBJ2-3, with D tentatively TRBD2 (6 bases). V lost 3 bases and J lost 3, with 10 bases in between. The CDR3 has 14 residues. CDR3 bases: TGTGCCAGCAGTTTGGCGGGGCCAACAGATACGCAGTATTTT. This sequence encodes CASSLAGPTDTQYF.

The V gene is TRBV4-2, the J gene TRBJ2-1; D remains unclear. Germline V lookup: CDR1 LGHNA, CDR2 YNFKEQ. Trimming took off 4 bases at V and 5 bases at J, with 9 bases between the two ends. The CDR3 sequence is 13 residues long. The CDR3 DNA reads TGTGCCAGCAGCCCAAGATTCAACAATGAGCAGTTCTTC. Translation gives CASSPRFNNEQFF.

In regard to this clonotype: A much larger clonotype is one base distant, so this may be a read error. V is TRBV7-9 and J is TRBJ2-1; 9 bases agree with TRBD2. V lost 1 base, J lost 0 bases, and 10 bases stayed unmatched. CDR1 and CDR2 from the germline V gene are SEHNR and FQNEAQ (reference sequence). This CDR3 has 19 residues. DNA of the CDR3: TGTGCCAGCAGCTTAGATGCCGCTAGCGGGGTTAGCTCCTACAATGAGCAGTTCTTC. Protein: CASSLDAASGVSSYNEQFF.

J is TRBJ1-6 and V is TRBV4-1; 8 bases are shared with TRBD1. This CDR3 is 14 amino acids long. Unmatched junction bases numbered 9, after V lost 7 bases and J lost 10 bases. CDR1 is MGHRA, CDR2 YSYEKL, per germline. CDR3 nucleotides: TGCGCCAGCAACCTAGGACAGGGATACTCACCCCTCCACTTT. Encoded protein: CASNLGQGYSPLHF.

This clonotype came up many times. The V call is TRBV30, the J call TRBJ2-3; 8 nucleotides align to TRBD2. Trimming at V came to 3 bases and at J to 4 bases, leaving 9 bases not matched to a gene. The CDR3 spans 15 residues. Germline values: CDR1 GTSNPN, CDR2 SVGIG (reference sequence). CDR3 bases: TGTGCCTGGAGAGGATCGGGAGGGAGCCCAGATACGCAGTATTTT. Translated: CAWRGSGGSPDTQYF.

This clonotype was observed at least ten times. The chain uses TRBV5-1 and TRBJ2-7, with D tentatively TRBD1 (6 bases). This CDR3 comprises 15 residues. Per germline, CDR1 SGHRS and CDR2 YFSETQ. Deletions cut 0 bases from V and 1 base from J, with 11 bases between. The CDR3 region is CASSLAERGSYEQYF. The CDR3 DNA sequence: TGCGCCAGCAGCTTGGCCGAAAGGGGGTCCTACGAGCAGTACTTC.

This clonotype has a count of ten or more. The chain recombines TRBV20-1 with TRBJ1-6; TRBD1 might be the D (6 bases). V was clipped by 5 bases and J by 2 bases, with 16 bases between them. From germline, CDR1 is DFQATT and CDR2 SNEGSKA (reference sequence). This CDR3 has 16 amino acids. The CDR3 bases are TGCAGTGCTGGTGTCTTTGGACAGACCTATAATTCACCCCTCCACTTT. Its translation is CSAGVFGQTYNSPLHF.

This clonotype was recorded many times. The chain uses TRBV7-2 and TRBJ1-2, with D perhaps matching TRBD1 (5 bases). The CDR3 has 17 residues. Trimming took off 2 bases at V and 1 base at J, with 17 bases between the two ends. The germline V gene has CDR1 SGHTA and CDR2 FQGNSA. In nucleotides, the CDR3 is TGTGCCAGCAGCTTAAGGTCGGGGCAGGGACTTAACTATGGCTACACCTTC. It yields the protein CASSLRSGQGLNYGYTF.